This T cell receptor beta chain was identified during a study of shared clonotypes between healthy human individuals (dated by TCRdb to the early 2020s). For the study in its entirety: A few men and a couple of women, aged 18 to 49 years, made up the cohort. Leukapheresis yielded between about 0.85 and 10 billion PBMCs per donor. Libraries were prepared and TCR repertoires were sequenced by different laboratories using diverse techniques, in order to increase sequencing depth and limit assay-specific biases. Per donor, three plates each were used for CD4 naive and CD4 memory, two for CD8 naive, and one for CD8 memory. Blood TCR repertoires of four to six healthy adults were deeply sequenced to estimate repertoire size and the extent of clonotype sharing between individuals. The paper as a whole reports these results and caveats: Naive subsets generally had larger estimated clonotype richness than memory subsets did. Even with the large sequencing depth, rarefaction of the sorted-subset datasets indicated that sequencing was incomplete. Because the study included only a small number of donors, the genetic and exposure-history diversity represented was limited. Based on pairwise subsampling, the degree of clonotype sharing among donors was expected to be affected by sequencing depth. Only blood was sampled, and tissue TCR repertoires likely differ from those in blood. About 5% of naive CD4, 3.5% of naive CD8, roughly 2.4% of memory CD4, and more than 0.35% of memory CD8 clonotypes were shared across four donors. Compared with non-shared clonotypes, clonotypes shared by all four sorted-subset donors had higher generation probabilities.

Including the terminal cysteine and phenylalanine, the CDR3 comprises 15 residues. Only the CDR3 portion is preserved as DNA: 45 bases, with reading frame beginning at the first base. V and J lose 3 bases and 2 bases, and a span of 11 bases separates them. The germline V gene provides CDR1 SNHLY and CDR2 FYNNEI. Using the deep immunoSEQ assay, multiplex PCR amplified TCR CDR3 regions from genomic DNA. For each cell subset, the extracted genomic DNA was distributed evenly across all wells of several immunoSEQ 96-well plates, and each plate served as one replicate. Each replicate PCR for sorted subsets received 200 ng genomic DNA, equal to around 32,000 T cell genomes. Purified libraries were measured with a Qubit 3.0 fluorometer, size-checked on a Bioanalyzer 2100, and measured again with the KAPA Library Quantification kit. A separate single-read 150-cycle Illumina NextSeq 550 flow cell was used to sequence each immunoSEQ 96-well plate. As for how the authors treated the data: Because the immunoSEQ output included only junctional sequences and no quality scores, the filtering could not be the same as the filtering used for full-length reads. Sequences were annotated with PyIR, a Python wrapper for IgBLAST v1.9, using IMGT germline references to assign V/J genes and CDR3. Any read was removed if the V/J assignment was weak (E-value above 1e-6), the CDR3 was missing, or the read contained stop codons, out-of-frame junctions, or ambiguous translated residues. V3J clonotypes were defined by identical inferred V gene, J gene, and CDR3 amino acid sequence. Percentage overlap between repertoires was calculated by dividing the number of shared unique clonotypes by the size of the smaller repertoire. Repertoire richness was assessed with RTK rarefaction, the Chao1 estimator, and Recon v2.1 estimates of unobserved clonotypes. Generation probabilities were computed with OLGA for all TCRbeta clonotypes obtained by the gDNA method from several donors. TCRdb retrieved this table from immuneACCESS and kept in-frame rearrangements only. Not all clones are present; in checked studies, unresolved V genes account for under half, and no reason is known for the remainder. That table supplies the V and J calls and clone size; D and trimming were determined from the DNA. The sample table shows around 2,000,000 clones, and about 95% are seen once. The ten biggest clones cover approximately 1% of the sample.

CD8 naive samples consisted of CD45RO-negative cells that were positively selected for CCR7, yielding a CD45RA+CCR7+ population without TemRA cells. The donors were healthy, HIV-negative adults with no recently reported acute infections or vaccinations. All donors were Caucasian adults living in Nashville, Tennessee, USA. Blood was collected by leukapheresis, and PBMCs were isolated by Ficoll-Histopaque density gradient centrifugation and then cryopreserved in liquid nitrogen vapor phase. Analytical flow cytometry was used to check the purity and quantity of every magnetically sorted T cell population. From each sorted fraction, genomic DNA was isolated and quantified by UV absorbance on a Nanodrop 2000c. A remark on this clone: It has no known antigen specificity. No base qualities exist here, and no much larger clone lies one base off it.

The sequence links TRBV2 to TRBJ1-5; a tentative D match to TRBD1 spans 6 bases. The specimen was naive CD8+ T cells sorted from blood. The cell subset or site label, read with the paper, signifies: CD45RA+CCR7+. The clonotype was recovered from a man between 18 and 29 years old in good health. Here is the DNA: TGTGCCAGCAGTGAGCCTTACAGGGGCAATCAGCCCCAGCATTTT. It specifies CASSEPYRGNQPQHF.